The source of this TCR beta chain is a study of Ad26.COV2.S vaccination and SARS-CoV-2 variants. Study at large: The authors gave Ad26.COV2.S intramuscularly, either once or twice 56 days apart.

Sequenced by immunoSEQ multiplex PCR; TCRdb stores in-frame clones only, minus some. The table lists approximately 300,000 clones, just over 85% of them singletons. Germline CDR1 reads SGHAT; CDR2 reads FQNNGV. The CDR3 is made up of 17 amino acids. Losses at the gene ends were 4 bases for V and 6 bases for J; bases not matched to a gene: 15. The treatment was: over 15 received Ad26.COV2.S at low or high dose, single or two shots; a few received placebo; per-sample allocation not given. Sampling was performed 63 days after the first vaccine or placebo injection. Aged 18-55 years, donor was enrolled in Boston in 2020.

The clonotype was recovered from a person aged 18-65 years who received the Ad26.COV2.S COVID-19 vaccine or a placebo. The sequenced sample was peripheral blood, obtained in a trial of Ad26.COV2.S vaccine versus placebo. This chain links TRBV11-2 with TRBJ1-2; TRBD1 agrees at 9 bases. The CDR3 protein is CASSSTSGTGWVDGYTF. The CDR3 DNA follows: TGTGCCAGCAGCTCCACTTCCGGGACAGGGTGGGTGGATGGCTACACCTTC. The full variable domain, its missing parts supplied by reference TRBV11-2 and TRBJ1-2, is EAGVAQSPRYKIIEKRQSVAFWCNPISGHATLYWYQQILGQGPKLLIQFQNNGVVDDSQLPKDRFSAERLKGVDSTLKIQPAKLEDSAVYLCASSSTSGTGWVDGYTFGSGTRLTVV.